This TCR beta chain comes out of a study of identical twins. CDR1 and CDR2 (germline): SGHRS, YFSETQ. This CDR3 has 14 residues. V dropped 4 bases and J dropped 4; count of bases not matched to a gene: 3. TCRdb re-analysed the 5' RACE reads in MiXCR, keeping a single row per CDR3 protein. The repertoire holds roughly 540,000 distinct CDR3 sequences, roughly a fifth seen once, with 0.8% to 1% in the top ten. The same sample was also used in a study of T cells expressing NK-cell markers.

The receptor was derived from a woman aged 18-29 years in good health. The chain couples TRBV5-1 to TRBJ2-5, with 11 positions matching TRBD1. Sequencing was carried out using CD4+ T cells sorted from blood. The CDR3 DNA reads as TGCGCCAGCAGCCCGGGGACAGGGGGAGAGACCCAGTACTTC. This translates into CASSPGTGGETQYF.